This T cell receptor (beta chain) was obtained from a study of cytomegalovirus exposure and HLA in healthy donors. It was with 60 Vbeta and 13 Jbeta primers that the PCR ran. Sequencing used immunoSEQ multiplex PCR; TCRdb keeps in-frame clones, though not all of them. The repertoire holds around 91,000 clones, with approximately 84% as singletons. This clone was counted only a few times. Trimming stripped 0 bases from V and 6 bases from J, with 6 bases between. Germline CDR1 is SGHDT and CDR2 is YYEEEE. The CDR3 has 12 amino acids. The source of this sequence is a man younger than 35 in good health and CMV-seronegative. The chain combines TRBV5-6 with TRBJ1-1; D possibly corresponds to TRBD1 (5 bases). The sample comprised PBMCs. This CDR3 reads CASSLVTAEAFF. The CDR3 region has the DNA TGTGCCAGCAGCTTGGTGACAGCTGAAGCTTTCTTT.